These 27 T cell receptor beta chains were sequenced from one sample in a study of cytomegalovirus exposure and HLA in healthy donors. The primer mix had 60 Vbeta and 13 Jbeta primers. The protocol was immunoSEQ multiplex PCR, while the TCRdb copy is restricted to in-frame clones and leaves out a portion. The sample consists of 98,000 or so clones, more than 75% of them appearing once. Material for sequencing was PBMCs. These receptor sequences come from a woman between 18 and 30 years old in good health and CMV-seropositive.

This chain joins TRBV28 and TRBJ2-1, with TRBD2 matching over 11 bases. This CDR3 is 17 amino acids long. With V trimmed by 7 bases and J by 3 bases, 11 bases remained unmatched. Looked up from germline, CDR1 is MDHEN and CDR2 is SYDVKM. The CDR3 coding sequence is TGTGCCAGCATAGGACAGCATACTAGCGGGGGCTACAATGAGCAGTTCTTC. Translated, it gives CASIGQHTSGGYNEQFF.

The chain couples TRBV29-1 to TRBJ1-1, with 7 bases matching TRBD1. Germline CDR1 and CDR2: SQVTM and ANQGSEA. The CDR3 consists of 13 residues. The V and J ends lost 4 bases and 2 bases, in that order; junction bases with no gene match: 4. This CDR3 reads CSVVGQVNTEAFF. The CDR3 coding sequence is TGCAGCGTTGTAGGACAGGTAAACACTGAAGCTTTCTTT.

The chain recombines TRBV2 with TRBJ2-1; the match to TRBD2 covers 12 bases. The V segment lost 10 bases and the J segment 5 bases; nucleotides outside the gene matches: 21. This CDR3 contains 19 residues. Per the germline V gene, CDR1 is SNHLY and CDR2 is FYNNEI. This CDR3 is CATQNPTLAGGPRDNEQFF. The CDR3, as DNA: TGTGCCACCCAAAACCCCACTCTAGCGGGAGGGCCGAGGGACAATGAGCAGTTCTTC.

The chain carries TRBV7-8 and TRBJ2-2; 7 bases line up with TRBD1. The CDR3 has 15 residues. Per the germline V gene, CDR1 is SGHVS and CDR2 is FQNEAQ. Unmatched junction bases numbered 3, after V lost 5 bases and J lost 0 bases. CDR3: CASSLGQSNTGELFF. CDR3 DNA sequence: TGTGCCAGCAGCCTGGGACAGTCGAACACCGGGGAGCTGTTTTTT.

The chain couples TRBV18 to TRBJ1-1; 9 nucleotides align to TRBD1. Germline loops: CDR1 KGHSH, CDR2 LQKENI. Trimming at V came to 2 bases and at J to 0 bases, leaving 4 bases not matched to a gene. CDR3 size: 16 residues. In DNA, the CDR3 is TGTGCCAGCTCACCAGGGACAGGGTATGTGAACACTGAAGCTTTCTTT. Translation: CASSPGTGYVNTEAFF.

This chain uses TRBV5-8 with TRBJ2-2; D is possibly TRBD1 (6 bases). Trimming shortened V by 4 bases and J by 5 bases, and 12 bases separated the two germline ends. This CDR3 region has 14 residues. Per germline, CDR1 SGHTS and CDR2 YDEGEE. CDR3 DNA sequence: TGTGCCAGCAGCCTTTACACAGGGACCGGGGAGCTGTTTTTT. It translates to CASSLYTGTGELFF.

The genes are TRBV6-1 and TRBJ1-3; maybe TRBD1 (5 bases). The CDR3 contains 15 residues. Germline V lookup: CDR1 MNHNS, CDR2 SASEGT. The V end was cut by 8 bases, the J end by 4 bases, with 18 bases between. The CDR3 protein is CASVYYGGAGNTIYF. The CDR3 region has the DNA TGTGCCAGCGTATATTATGGAGGGGCCGGAAACACCATATATTTT.

V and J are TRBV18 and TRBJ2-7, with a weak D call TRBD1 (6 bases). This CDR3 has 14 amino acids. With 3 bases removed from V and 3 bases from J, the gap between germline ends came to 12 bases. The V gene's germline CDR1 is KGHSH and CDR2 LQKENI. CDR3 coding DNA: TGTGCCAGCTCACCCAATCCGGGACACTACGAGCAGTACTTC. Translated: CASSPNPGHYEQYF.

The J gene is TRBJ1-5, the V gene TRBV4-1, with D unclear. The CDR3 is made up of 14 amino acids. V was cut by 0 bases and J by 4 bases, with 7 bases left in between. Germline lookup yields CDR1 MGHRA and CDR2 YSYEKL. The chain's CDR3 is CASSQDGGNQPQHF. CDR3 bases: TGCGCCAGCAGCCAAGATGGCGGGAATCAGCCCCAGCATTTT.

The chain carries TRBV29-1 and TRBJ1-2; D is possibly TRBD1 (6 bases). Trimming removed 7 bases from V and 7 bases from J, with 13 bases in between. The CDR3 has 11 residues. The V gene's germline CDR1 is SQVTM and CDR2 ANQGSEA. CDR3 coding DNA: TGCAGCGCCGGGGACACGGGTGGCTACACCTTC. Protein sequence: CSAGDTGGYTF.

This chain joins TRBV7-9 and TRBJ2-7, with 10 bases that match TRBD1. CDR3 length equals 15 residues. The germline gives CDR1 SEHNR, CDR2 FQNEAQ (reference sequence). V dropped 5 bases and J dropped 2; count of bases not matched to a gene: 6. The DNA for the CDR3 is TGTGCCAGCAGCGTCCGGGACAGGGGTGCCTACGAGCAGTACTTC. Protein product: CASSVRDRGAYEQYF.

The genes are TRBV19 and TRBJ2-1; 9 bases align to TRBD1. CDR3 length: 14 amino acids. After removal of 4 bases from V and 7 bases from J, the junction contained 5 bases not matched to a gene. CDR1 LNHDA and CDR2 SQIVND come from the germline V gene (reference sequence). DNA for the CDR3: TGTGCCAGTAGTACCGGGACAGGGTGGAATGAGCAGTTCTTC. Its protein product is CASSTGTGWNEQFF.

CDR3 residues: CASSGGLAVYEQYF. Written as DNA, the CDR3 is TGTGCCAGCAGTGGGGGACTAGCGGTCTACGAGCAGTACTTC. V usage is TRBV28 and J usage is TRBJ2-7; 11 nucleotides agree with TRBD2. The CDR3 is 14 residues long. V was clipped by 5 bases and J by 3 bases; unmatched bases: 3. Germline-derived CDR1 and CDR2 are MDHEN and SYDVKM.

The chain employs TRBV11-2 and TRBJ1-1, with D maybe TRBD1 (6 bases). From germline, CDR1 is SGHAT and CDR2 FQNNGV. V was clipped by 5 bases and J by 4 bases, with 17 bases between them. This CDR3 has 15 residues. Here the CDR3 DNA reads TGTGCCAGCAGCCGCGCAGGGGCCGGTGGCACTGAAGCTTTCTTT. Its translation is CASSRAGAGGTEAFF.

This chain links TRBV6-6 with TRBJ2-7; 11 nucleotides align to TRBD2. The CDR3 covers 15 residues. Germline loops: CDR1 MNHNY, CDR2 SVGAGI (reference sequence). The V gene end was trimmed by 2 bases and the J gene end by 2 bases; junction bases not matched to a gene: 2. CDR3: CASSYGTSGTYEQYF. CDR3 sequence (DNA): TGTGCCAGCAGTTACGGGACTAGCGGAACCTACGAGCAGTACTTC.

The chain is built from TRBV5-1 and TRBJ1-1, with TRBD1 identical over 7 bases. Germline loops: CDR1 SGHRS, CDR2 YFSETQ. The CDR3 totals 14 residues. Unmatched junction bases numbered 7, after V lost 4 bases and J lost 4 bases. The CDR3 protein is CASSRDRAGTEAFF. CDR3 in DNA: TGCGCCAGCAGCAGAGACAGGGCTGGCACTGAAGCTTTCTTT.

The chain recombines TRBV4-1 with TRBJ2-1, with TRBD2 identical over 7 bases. The CDR3 is 18 residues long. Germline V gene lookup returns CDR1 MGHRA and CDR2 YSYEKL. V gave up 4 bases and J gave up 0 bases; unmatched junction bases: 12. CDR3 loop: CASSPVGSGSSSYNEQFF. The DNA of the CDR3 is TGCGCCAGCAGCCCCGTTGGTAGCGGGTCGAGCTCCTACAATGAGCAGTTCTTC.

The gene calls are TRBV30 and TRBJ1-6; D is possibly TRBD1 (5 bases). V lost 1 base and J lost 6, with 7 bases in between. This CDR3 spans 13 amino acids. Germline V CDR1 and CDR2: GTSNPN, SVGIG (reference sequence). The CDR3 reads CAWSGQRNSPLHF. In nucleotides, the CDR3 is TGTGCCTGGAGTGGACAGCGTAATTCACCCCTCCACTTT.

The chain has TRBV7-3 and TRBJ2-7, with TRBD1 matching 8 bases. The CDR3 loop spans 15 amino acids. CDR1 and CDR2 from the germline V gene are SGHTA and FQGTGA. The V segment lost 5 bases and the J segment 7 bases; nucleotides outside the gene matches: 13. CDR3 amino acids: CASSAAGGAWEEQYF. The CDR3 DNA sequence: TGTGCCAGCAGCGCCGCAGGGGGCGCTTGGGAAGAGCAGTACTTC.

This chain connects TRBV27 to TRBJ2-2; 14 positions agree with TRBD2. Germline trimming cut 4 bases from V and 2 bases from J; bases unmatched to any gene: 6. CDR1 and CDR2 from the germline V gene are MNHEY and SMNVEV (reference sequence). The CDR3 is 18 amino acids. Here the CDR3 DNA reads TGTGCCAGCAGTTCACTGGGACTAGCGGGAGTAAACACCGGGGAGCTGTTTTTT. Translating it yields CASSSLGLAGVNTGELFF.

The CDR3 loop is CASSTTGIEQFF. Here the CDR3 DNA reads TGCGCCAGCAGCACGACAGGGATTGAGCAGTTCTTC. The chain carries TRBV5-1 and TRBJ2-1; TRBD1 matches at 7 bases. V gave up 4 bases and J gave up 9 bases; unmatched junction bases: 4. CDR3 size: 12 residues. The germline CDR1 and CDR2 sequences are SGHRS and YFSETQ. The full variable domain, with the rest looked up from reference TRBV5-1 and TRBJ2-1, is KAGVTQTPRYLIKTRGQQVTLSCSPISGHRSVSWYQQTPGQGLQFLFEYFSETQRNKGNFPGRFSGRQFSNSRSEMNVSTLELGDSALYLCASSTTGIEQFFGPGTRLTVL.

This clone came up a few times. The chain employs TRBV13 and TRBJ2-1, with 14 bases that match TRBD2. The CDR3 has 18 residues. The junction had 9 bases not matched to a gene; V was cut back by 5 bases and J by 3 bases. The germline CDR1 and CDR2 sequences are PRHDT and FYEKMQ (reference sequence). The CDR3 coding sequence is TGTGCCAGCAGCGTCGGGACTAGCGGGAGTCGGGGCTACAATGAGCAGTTCTTC. It is translated as CASSVGTSGSRGYNEQFF.

The CDR3 DNA sequence: TGTGCCAGCAGCACTAGCGGGAGGGTAATAGATACGCAGTATTTT. Translated, it gives CASSTSGRVIDTQYF. The V and J genes are TRBV11-2 and TRBJ2-3; 13 nucleotides match TRBD2. Germline values: CDR1 SGHAT, CDR2 FQNNGV. The CDR3 totals 15 residues. V lost 5 bases to trimming and J lost 5 bases; unmatched junction nucleotides: 4.

This clone was observed a handful of times. This chain connects TRBV11-1 to TRBJ2-3, with D tentatively TRBD2 (6 bases). The CDR3 has 18 amino acids. Trimming removed 5 bases at V and 0 bases at J, with 21 bases between. Germline values: CDR1 SGHAT, CDR2 FQDESV (reference sequence). The CDR3 loop reads CASSQSRGRLVSTDTQYF. As DNA, the CDR3 is TGTGCCAGCAGCCAATCGCGGGGCCGACTAGTAAGCACAGATACGCAGTATTTT.

The rearrangement joins TRBV9 to TRBJ2-1, with D maybe TRBD1 (6 bases). Germline CDR1 is SGDLS and CDR2 is YYNGEE. The V end lost 3 bases, the J end lost 7 bases, and 8 bases lay between the germline ends. The CDR3 is made up of 12 amino acids. The CDR3 reads CASSAGVNEQFF. The CDR3 bases are TGTGCCAGCAGCGCAGGGGTGAATGAGCAGTTCTTC. Combining the CDR3 with reference TRBV9 and TRBJ2-1 gives the whole variable domain DSGVTQTPKHLITATGQRVTLRCSPRSGDLSVYWYQQSLDQGLQFLIQYYNGEERAKGNILERFSAQQFPDLHSELNLSSLELGDSALYFCASSAGVNEQFFGPGTRLTVL.

J is TRBJ2-7 and V is TRBV21-1; TRBD2 is the table's D call, not checked against the DNA. TRBV21-1 is listed as a pseudogene. This CDR3 has 15 amino acids. CDR3 residues: CASSKNGSGRYEQYF. The CDR3 DNA sequence: TGTGCCAGCAGCAAAAATGGTAGCGGGAGGTACGAGCAGTACTTC.

This clone was observed once. The genes are TRBV28 and TRBJ2-7; weak D call: TRBD1 (6 bases). The CDR3 extends over 15 amino acids. Germline lookup yields CDR1 MDHEN and CDR2 SYDVKM. V was cut by 4 bases and J by 7 bases, with 20 bases left in between. CDR3 sequence (DNA): TGTGCCAGCAGTTACCCCGGGACACCCCTCAGGGAGCAGTACTTC. Its translation: CASSYPGTPLREQYF.